This record covers a single TCR beta chain. Despite likely unrecorded immune exposures, the donors were nominally healthy at the time of sampling. The sample comes from a study of cytomegalovirus exposure and HLA in healthy donors. The PCR used 60 Vbeta and 13 Jbeta primers. Clones were read by immunoSEQ multiplex PCR, and TCRdb kept only the in-frame ones, dropping some. Of under 200,000 clones in the sample, approximately 77% were seen once. This CDR3 has 15 amino acids. The germline V gene encodes CDR1 SGHTA and CDR2 FQGNSA. V shed 5 bases and J 9 bases; nucleotides not matched to a gene: 8. Sequenced material: PBMCs. The chain has TRBV7-2 and TRBJ1-6, with TRBD1 matching over 9 bases. The TCR was taken from a man in his forties or fifties in good health and CMV-seropositive. The CDR3 DNA follows: TGTGCCAGCAGCCACGGGACAGGGTTGAGTTCACCCCTCCACTTT. Protein: CASSHGTGLSSPLHF.